The T cell receptor (beta chain) under discussion was sequenced for a study of CD8 T cells in Susac syndrome. The CDR3 extends over 18 amino acids. Trimming took off 2 bases at V and 0 bases at J, with 16 bases between the two ends. RNA amounts of about 0.45 to 1 ug underwent reverse transcription with random hexamers. MiXCR, run by TCRdb on the immunoSEQ multiplex PCR reads, gives a single entry per CDR3 protein. The table records about 280,000 distinct CDR3 sequences, approximately 84% of them present only once. The clonotype comes from a human donor with multiple sclerosis. The J gene is TRBJ2-2, the V gene TRBV12-3 or TRBV12-4, with D maybe TRBD2 (6 bases). Sequenced sample: CD8+ T cells from PBMCs. CDR3 DNA: TGTGCCAGCAGTTTAAGTGGAACTAGCAGACCGAACACCGGGGAGCTGTTTTTT. Its protein product is CASSLSGTSRPNTGELFF.